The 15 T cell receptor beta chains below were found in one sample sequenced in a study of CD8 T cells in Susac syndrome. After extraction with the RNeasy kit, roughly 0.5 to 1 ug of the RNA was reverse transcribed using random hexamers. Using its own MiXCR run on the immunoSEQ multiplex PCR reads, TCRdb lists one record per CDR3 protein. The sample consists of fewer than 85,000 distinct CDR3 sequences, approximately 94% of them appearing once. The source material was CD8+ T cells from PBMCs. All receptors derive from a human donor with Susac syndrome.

In DNA, the CDR3 is TGTGCCAGCAGTTACCCAGACAGTAAAGAGACCCAGTACTTC. Its protein is CASSYPDSKETQYF. This sequence joins TRBV6-5 and TRBJ2-5, with D possibly matching TRBD1 (5 bases). The V gene's germline CDR1 is MNHEY and CDR2 SVGAGI. The CDR3 is 14 residues long. With 2 bases removed from V and 3 bases from J, the gap between germline ends came to 10 bases.

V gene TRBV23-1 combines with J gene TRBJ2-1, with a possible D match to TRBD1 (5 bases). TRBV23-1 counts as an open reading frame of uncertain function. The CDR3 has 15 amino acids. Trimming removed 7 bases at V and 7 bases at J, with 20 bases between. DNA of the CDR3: TGCGCCAGCACCTCTGAAGGGGATACCCCTAATGAGCAGTTCTTC. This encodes CASTSEGDTPNEQFF.

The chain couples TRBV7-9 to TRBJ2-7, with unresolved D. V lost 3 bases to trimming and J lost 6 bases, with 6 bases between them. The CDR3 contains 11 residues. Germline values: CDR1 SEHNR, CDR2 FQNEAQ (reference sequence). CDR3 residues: CASSLSVEQYF. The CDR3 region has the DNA TGTGCCAGCAGCTTGAGCGTCGAGCAGTACTTC.

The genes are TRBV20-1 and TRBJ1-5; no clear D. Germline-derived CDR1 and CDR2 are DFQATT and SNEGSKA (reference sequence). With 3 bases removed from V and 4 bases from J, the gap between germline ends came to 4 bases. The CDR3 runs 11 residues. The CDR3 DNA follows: TGCAGTGCTAGGAGAAATCAGCCCCAGCATTTT. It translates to CSARRNQPQHF.

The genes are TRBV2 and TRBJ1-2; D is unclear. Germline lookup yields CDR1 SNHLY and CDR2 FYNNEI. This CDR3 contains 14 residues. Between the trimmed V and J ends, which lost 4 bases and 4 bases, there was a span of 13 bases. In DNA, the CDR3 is TGTGCCAGCAGTGGAGATGGGCGCAGCTATGGCTACACCTTC. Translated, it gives CASSGDGRSYGYTF.

CDR3 loop: CASSLDKQRNQPQHF. The CDR3 coding sequence is TGCGCCAGCAGCTTGGACAAGCAGCGGAATCAGCCCCAGCATTTT. The chain joins TRBV5-1 to TRBJ1-5; the D is unclear. Looked up from germline, CDR1 is SGHRS and CDR2 is YFSETQ. V was cut by 0 bases and J by 4 bases, with 11 bases left in between. CDR3 length: 15 amino acids.

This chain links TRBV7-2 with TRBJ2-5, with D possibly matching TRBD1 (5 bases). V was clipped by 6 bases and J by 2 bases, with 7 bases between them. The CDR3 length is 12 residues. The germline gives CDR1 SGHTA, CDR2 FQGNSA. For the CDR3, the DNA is TGTGCCAGCAGTTGGACACAAGAGACCCAGTACTTC. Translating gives CASSWTQETQYF.

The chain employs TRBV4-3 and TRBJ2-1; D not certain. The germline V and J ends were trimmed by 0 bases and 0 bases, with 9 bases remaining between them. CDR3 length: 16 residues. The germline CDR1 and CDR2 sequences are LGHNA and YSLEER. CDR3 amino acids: CASSQDGPSSYNEQFF. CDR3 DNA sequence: TGCGCCAGCAGCCAAGACGGACCAAGCTCCTACAATGAGCAGTTCTTC.

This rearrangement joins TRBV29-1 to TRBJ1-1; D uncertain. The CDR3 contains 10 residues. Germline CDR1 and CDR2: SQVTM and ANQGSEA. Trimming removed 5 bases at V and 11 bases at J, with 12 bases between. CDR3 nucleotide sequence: TGCAGCGTTCAGGATCGCTTGGCTTTCTTT. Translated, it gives CSVQDRLAFF.

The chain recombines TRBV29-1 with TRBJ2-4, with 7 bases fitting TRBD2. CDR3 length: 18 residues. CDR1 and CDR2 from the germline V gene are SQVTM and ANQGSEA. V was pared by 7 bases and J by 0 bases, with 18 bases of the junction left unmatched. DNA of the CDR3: TGCAGCGATTGGGGGAGGGGATTCCCCCTAATAGCCAAAAACATTCAGTACTTC. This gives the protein CSDWGRGFPLIAKNIQYF.

This CDR3 is CASRGAGIHTQYF. Written as DNA, the CDR3 is TGTGCCAGCAGGGGAGCTGGGATCCATACGCAGTATTTT. The rearrangement links TRBV12-3 or TRBV12-4 to TRBJ2-3; a possible D gene is TRBD2 (5 bases). The CDR3 is 13 amino acids. The V and J ends lost 6 bases and 7 bases respectively, with 14 bases between them.

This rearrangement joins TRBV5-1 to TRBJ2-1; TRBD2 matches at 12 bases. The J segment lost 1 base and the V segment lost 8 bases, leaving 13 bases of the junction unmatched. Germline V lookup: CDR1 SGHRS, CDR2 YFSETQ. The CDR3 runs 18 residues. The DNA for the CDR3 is TGCGCCAGTAATGAGGGACTAGCGGGCCCAATGTCCTACAATGAGCAGTTCTTC. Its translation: CASNEGLAGPMSYNEQFF. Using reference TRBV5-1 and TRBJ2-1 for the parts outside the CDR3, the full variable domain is KAGVTQTPRYLIKTRGQQVTLSCSPISGHRSVSWYQQTPGQGLQFLFEYFSETQRNKGNFPGRFSGRQFSNSRSEMNVSTLELGDSALYLCASNEGLAGPMSYNEQFFGPGTRLTVL.

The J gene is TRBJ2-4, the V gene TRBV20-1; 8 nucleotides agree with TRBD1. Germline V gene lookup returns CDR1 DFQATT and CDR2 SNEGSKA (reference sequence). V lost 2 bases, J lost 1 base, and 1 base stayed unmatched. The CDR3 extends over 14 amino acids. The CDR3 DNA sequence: TGCAGTGCTAGACAGGGGGCGGCCAAAAACATTCAGTACTTC. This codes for CSARQGAAKNIQYF.

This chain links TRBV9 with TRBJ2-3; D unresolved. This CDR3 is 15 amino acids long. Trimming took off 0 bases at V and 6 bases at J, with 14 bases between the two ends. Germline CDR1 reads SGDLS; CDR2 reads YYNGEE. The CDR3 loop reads CASSVVGLVTDTQYF. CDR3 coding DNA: TGTGCCAGCAGCGTAGTAGGTCTAGTGACGGATACGCAGTATTTT.

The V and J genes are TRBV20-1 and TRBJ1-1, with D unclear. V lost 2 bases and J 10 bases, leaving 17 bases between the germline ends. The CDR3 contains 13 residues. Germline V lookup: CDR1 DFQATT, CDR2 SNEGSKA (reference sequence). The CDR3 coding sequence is TGCAGTGCTAGACCCCGCGGGCCTCCCGCAGCTTTCTTT. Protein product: CSARPRGPPAAFF.